The clone carrying this T cell receptor (beta chain) was counted ten times or more. These data belong to a study of T cells in Graves' hyperthyroidism and ophthalmopathy. Across the study: Blood from the periphery was taken at initial diagnosis, before any treatment.

Amplification targeted TCR beta CDR3 regions from RNA transcripts. The study used the HTBI primer set for a first-round RT-PCR of the TCR CDR3. TCRdb called the multiplex PCR reads again in MiXCR, with one record for every CDR3 protein. Of fewer than 550,000 distinct CDR3 sequences listed, around a quarter are singletons. This CDR3 has 14 amino acids. V gave up 5 bases and J gave up 2 bases, with 12 bases separating them. Exclusion criteria comprised uncontrolled infection, other autoimmune disease, pregnancy or lactation. Diagnosis rested on symptoms, serum thyroxine and TRAb, thyroid ultrasound, and orbital computed tomography.

J is TRBJ2-5 and V is TRBV12-3 or TRBV12-4, with D perhaps matching TRBD1 (7 bases). Sequencing input: blood. The TCR was taken from a woman aged 25 to 39 with Graves' ophthalmopathy. In DNA, the CDR3 is TGTGCCAGCAGTAACGGGGGACAGCAAGAGACCCAGTACTTC. Encoded protein: CASSNGGQQETQYF.